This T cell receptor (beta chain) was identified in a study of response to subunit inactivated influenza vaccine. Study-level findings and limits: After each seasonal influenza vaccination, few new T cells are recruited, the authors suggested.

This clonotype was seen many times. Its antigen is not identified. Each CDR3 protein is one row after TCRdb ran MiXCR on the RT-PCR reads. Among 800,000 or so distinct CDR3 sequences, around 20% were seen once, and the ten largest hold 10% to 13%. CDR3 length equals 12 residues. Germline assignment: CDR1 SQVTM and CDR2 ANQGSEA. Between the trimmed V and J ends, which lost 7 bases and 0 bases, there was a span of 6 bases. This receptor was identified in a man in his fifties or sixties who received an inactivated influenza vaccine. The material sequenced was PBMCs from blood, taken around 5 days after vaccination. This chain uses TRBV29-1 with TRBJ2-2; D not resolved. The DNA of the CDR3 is TGCAGCGCCTCCTCGAACACCGGGGAGCTGTTTTTT. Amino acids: CSASSNTGELFF.